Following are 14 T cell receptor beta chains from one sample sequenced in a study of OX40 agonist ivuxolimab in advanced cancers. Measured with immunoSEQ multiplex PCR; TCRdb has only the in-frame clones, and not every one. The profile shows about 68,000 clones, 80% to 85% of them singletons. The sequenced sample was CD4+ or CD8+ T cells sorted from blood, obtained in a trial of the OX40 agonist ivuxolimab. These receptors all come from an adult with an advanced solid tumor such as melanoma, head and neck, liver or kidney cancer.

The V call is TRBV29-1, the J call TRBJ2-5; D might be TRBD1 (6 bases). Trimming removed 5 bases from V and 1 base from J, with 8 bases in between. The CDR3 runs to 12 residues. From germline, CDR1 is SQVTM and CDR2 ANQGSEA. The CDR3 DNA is TGCAGCGTTATCAGGGGCCAAGAGACCCAGTACTTC. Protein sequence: CSVIRGQETQYF. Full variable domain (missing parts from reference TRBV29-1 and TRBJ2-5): SAVISQKPSRDICQRGTSLTIQCQVDSQVTMMFWYRQQPGQSLTLIATANQGSEATYESGFVIDKFPISRPNLTFSTLTVSNMSPEDSSIYLCSVIRGQETQYFGPGTRLLVL.

CDR3 residues: CASSVLGGDQETQYF. CDR3 nucleotide sequence: TGCGCCAGCAGCGTCCTAGGCGGGGACCAAGAGACCCAGTACTTC. V is TRBV5-1 and J is TRBJ2-5; D is perhaps TRBD2 (6 bases). V lost 4 bases to trimming and J lost 0 bases, with 13 bases between them. The CDR3 runs 15 residues. Germline V lookup: CDR1 SGHRS, CDR2 YFSETQ.

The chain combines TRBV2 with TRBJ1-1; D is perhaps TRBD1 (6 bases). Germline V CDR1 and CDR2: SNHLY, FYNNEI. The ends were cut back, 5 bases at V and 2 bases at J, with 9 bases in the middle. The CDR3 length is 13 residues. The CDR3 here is CASSRDTNTEAFF. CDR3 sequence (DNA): TGTGCCAGCAGTCGGGACACTAACACTGAAGCTTTCTTT.

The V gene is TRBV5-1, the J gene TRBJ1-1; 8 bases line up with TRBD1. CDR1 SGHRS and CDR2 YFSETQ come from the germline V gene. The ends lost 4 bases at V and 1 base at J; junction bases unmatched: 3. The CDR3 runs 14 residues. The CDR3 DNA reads TGCGCCAGCAGCGTCGGACAGGGGAACACTGAAGCTTTCTTT. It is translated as CASSVGQGNTEAFF.

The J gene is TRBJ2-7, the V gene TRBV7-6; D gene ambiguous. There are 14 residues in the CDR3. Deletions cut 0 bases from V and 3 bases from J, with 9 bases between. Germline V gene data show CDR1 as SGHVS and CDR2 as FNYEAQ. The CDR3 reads CASSLAGRDYEQYF. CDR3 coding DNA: TGTGCCAGCAGCTTAGCGGGCAGAGACTACGAGCAGTACTTC.

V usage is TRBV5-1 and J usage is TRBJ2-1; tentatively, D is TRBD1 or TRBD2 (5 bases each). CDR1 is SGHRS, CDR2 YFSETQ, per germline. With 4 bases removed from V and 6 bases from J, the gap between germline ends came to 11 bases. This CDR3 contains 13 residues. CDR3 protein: CASSRGTVNEQFF. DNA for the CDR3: TGCGCCAGCAGCAGAGGGACGGTCAATGAGCAGTTCTTC.

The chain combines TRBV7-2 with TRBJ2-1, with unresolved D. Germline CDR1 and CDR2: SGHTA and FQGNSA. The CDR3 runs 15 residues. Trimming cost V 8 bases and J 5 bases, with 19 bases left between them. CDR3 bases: TGTGCCAGCGCCCGGTCTGCGATGGATCACAATGAGCAGTTCTTC. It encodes CASARSAMDHNEQFF.

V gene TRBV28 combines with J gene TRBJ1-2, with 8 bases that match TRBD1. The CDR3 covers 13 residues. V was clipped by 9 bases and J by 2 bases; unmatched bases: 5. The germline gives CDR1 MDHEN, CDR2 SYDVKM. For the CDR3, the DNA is TGTGCCAGTCAGACAGGGGAAAACTATGGCTACACCTTC. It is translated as CASQTGENYGYTF.

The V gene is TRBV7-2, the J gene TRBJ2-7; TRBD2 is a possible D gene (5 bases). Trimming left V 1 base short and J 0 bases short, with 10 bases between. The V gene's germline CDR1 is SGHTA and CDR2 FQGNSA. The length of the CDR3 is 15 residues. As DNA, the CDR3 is TGTGCCAGCAGCTTAGACGGGGTCAGCTCCTACGAGCAGTACTTC. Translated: CASSLDGVSSYEQYF.

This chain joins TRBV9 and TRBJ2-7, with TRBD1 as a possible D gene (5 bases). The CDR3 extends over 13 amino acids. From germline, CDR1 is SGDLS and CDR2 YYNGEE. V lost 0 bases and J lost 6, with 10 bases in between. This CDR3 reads CASSVGTTSEQYF. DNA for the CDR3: TGTGCCAGCAGCGTAGGGACAACCTCCGAGCAGTACTTC.

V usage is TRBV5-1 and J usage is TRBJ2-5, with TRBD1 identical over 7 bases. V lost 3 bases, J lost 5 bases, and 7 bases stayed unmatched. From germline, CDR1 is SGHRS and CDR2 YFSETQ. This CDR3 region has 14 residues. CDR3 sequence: CASSYWGRGETQYF. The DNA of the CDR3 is TGCGCCAGCAGCTATTGGGGCAGGGGGGAGACCCAGTACTTC.

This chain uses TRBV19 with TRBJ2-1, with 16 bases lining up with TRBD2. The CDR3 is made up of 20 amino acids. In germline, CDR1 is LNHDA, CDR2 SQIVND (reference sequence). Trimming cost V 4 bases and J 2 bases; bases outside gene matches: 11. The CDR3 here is CASSTAGLAGGRWTYNEQFF. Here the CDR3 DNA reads TGTGCCAGTAGTACGGCGGGACTAGCGGGGGGGCGTTGGACCTACAATGAGCAGTTCTTC. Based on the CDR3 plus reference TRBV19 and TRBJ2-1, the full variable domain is DGGITQSPKYLFRKEGQNVTLSCEQNLNHDAMYWYRQDPGQGLRLIYYSQIVNDFQKGDIAEGYSVSREKKESFPLTVTSAQKNPTAFYLCASSTAGLAGGRWTYNEQFFGPGTRLTVL.

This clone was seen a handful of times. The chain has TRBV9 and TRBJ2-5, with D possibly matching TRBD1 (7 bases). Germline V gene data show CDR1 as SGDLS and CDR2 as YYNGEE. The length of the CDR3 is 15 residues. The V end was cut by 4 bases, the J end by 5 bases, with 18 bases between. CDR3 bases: TGTGCCAGCAGCTCCCAGGGGGGCCCCTCGGAGACCCAGTACTTC. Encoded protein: CASSSQGGPSETQYF.

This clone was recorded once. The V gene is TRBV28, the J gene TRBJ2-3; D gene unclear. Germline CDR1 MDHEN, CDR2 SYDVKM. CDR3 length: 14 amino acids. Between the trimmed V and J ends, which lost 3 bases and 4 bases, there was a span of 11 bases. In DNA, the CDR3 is TGTGCCAGCAGTTTTGGGTCTATCCCAGATACGCAGTATTTT. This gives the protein CASSFGSIPDTQYF.